This TCR beta chain was identified in a study of T cell changes during pregnancy in multiple sclerosis. Using immunoSEQ multiplex PCR, the repertoire was profiled, and TCRdb retains in-frame clones only, with some absent. The profile shows about 76,000 clones, about nine tenths of them singletons. V lost 1 base, J lost 5 bases, and 16 bases stayed unmatched. Germline CDR1 reads SGHVS; CDR2 reads FQNEAQ. CDR3 length equals 20 residues. The source is a female donor in good health, enrolled as a control in a pregnancy study. The J gene is TRBJ2-3, the V gene TRBV7-8, with TRBD2 matching 12 bases. The source was peripheral blood, collected after pregnancy. The CDR3 is CASSLDTAFPSTSGRDTQYF. The CDR3, as DNA: TGTGCCAGCAGCTTAGACACCGCGTTTCCATCGACTAGCGGGAGAGATACGCAGTATTTT.